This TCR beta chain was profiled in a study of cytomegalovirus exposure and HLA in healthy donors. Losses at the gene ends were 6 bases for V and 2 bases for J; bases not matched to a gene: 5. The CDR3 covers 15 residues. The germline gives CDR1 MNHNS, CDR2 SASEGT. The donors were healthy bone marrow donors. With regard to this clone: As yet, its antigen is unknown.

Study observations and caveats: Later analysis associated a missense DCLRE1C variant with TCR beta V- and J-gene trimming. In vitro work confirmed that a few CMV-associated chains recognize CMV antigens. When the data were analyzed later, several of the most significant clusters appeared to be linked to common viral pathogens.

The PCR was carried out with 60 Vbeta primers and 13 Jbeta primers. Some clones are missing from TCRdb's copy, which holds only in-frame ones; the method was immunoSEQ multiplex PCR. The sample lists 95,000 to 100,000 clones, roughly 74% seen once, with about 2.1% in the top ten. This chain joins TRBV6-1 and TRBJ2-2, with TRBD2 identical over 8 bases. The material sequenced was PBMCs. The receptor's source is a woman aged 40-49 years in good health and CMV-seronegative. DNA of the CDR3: TGTGCCAGCAGGCTAACTAGCGGAAACACCGGGGAGCTGTTTTTT. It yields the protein CASRLTSGNTGELFF.